This is a list of T cell receptor beta chains from one sample in a study of cytomegalovirus exposure and HLA in healthy donors. Clones were sequenced by immunoSEQ multiplex PCR, and TCRdb holds only the in-frame ones, with some missing. The data contain 93,000 or so clones, around 66% of them singletons. The sequencing input was PBMCs. The origin of the receptors is a woman aged 45 to 65 in good health and CMV-seronegative. Both conserved end residues are trimmed from each CDR3.

V	J	CDR3
TRBV5-1	TRBJ2-7	ASSPGLAGGIPYEQY
TRBV7-9	TRBJ1-6	ASSSSATGDSPLH
TRBV7-9	TRBJ1-5	ASSLGTGFDNQPQH
TRBV15	TRBJ1-6	ATSRGQGNSPLH
TRBV5-1	TRBJ1-5	ASSLPLSGQRRPTYSNQPQH
TRBV25-1	TRBJ2-2	ASSVDRGLSGELF
TRBV5-6	TRBJ2-5	ASSPWSGGVQETQY
TRBV10-3	TRBJ1-2	AISELQGTDYGYT
TRBV25-1	TRBJ2-5	ASSQQQGSTQY
TRBV11-3	TRBJ2-3	ASSFPPETLEQY
TRBV2	TRBJ2-3	ASSISTGTTDTQY
TRBV15	TRBJ2-1	ATSGRVEQF
TRBV14	TRBJ2-5	ASSQDPFGGWKETQY
TRBV5-6	TRBJ2-7	ASSPSGPLTYCEQY